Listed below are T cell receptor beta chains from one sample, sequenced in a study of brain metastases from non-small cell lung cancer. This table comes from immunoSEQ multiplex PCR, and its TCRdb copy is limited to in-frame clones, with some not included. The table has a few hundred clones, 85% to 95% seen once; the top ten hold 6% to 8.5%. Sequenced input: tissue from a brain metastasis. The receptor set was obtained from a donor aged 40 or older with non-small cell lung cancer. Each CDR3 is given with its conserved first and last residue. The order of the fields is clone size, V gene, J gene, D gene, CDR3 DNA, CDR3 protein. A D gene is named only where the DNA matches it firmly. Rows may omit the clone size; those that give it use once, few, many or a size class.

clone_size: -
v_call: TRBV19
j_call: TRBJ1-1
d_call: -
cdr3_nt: TGTGCCAGTAGTACCTTCTCGTTCGCCCCAGAAGCTTTCTTT
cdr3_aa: CASSTFSFAPEAFF

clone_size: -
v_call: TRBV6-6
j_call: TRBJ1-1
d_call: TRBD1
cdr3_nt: TGTGCCAGCAGTTACGACAGGGGTGGAACTGAAGCTTTCTTT
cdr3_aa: CASSYDRGGTEAFF

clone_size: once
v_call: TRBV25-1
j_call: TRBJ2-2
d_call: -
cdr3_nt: TGTGCCAGCAGTGTTACTACCGTTTCCCCCGGGGAGCTGTTTTTT
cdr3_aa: CASSVTTVSPGELFF

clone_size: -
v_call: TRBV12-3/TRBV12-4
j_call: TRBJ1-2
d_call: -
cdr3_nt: TGTGCCAGCAGTTCAAGATATGGGGGGACCTTC
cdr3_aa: CASSSRYGGTF

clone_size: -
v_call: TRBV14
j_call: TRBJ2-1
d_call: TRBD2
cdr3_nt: TGTGCCAGCAGTTATCGGGGAGGGTTTATTCAGAATGAGCAGTTCTTC
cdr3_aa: CASSYRGGFIQNEQFF

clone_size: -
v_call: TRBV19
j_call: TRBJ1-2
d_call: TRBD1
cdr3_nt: TGTGCCAGTAGTTCGACAGGGGGAAACTATGGCTACACCTTC
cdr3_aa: CASSSTGGNYGYTF

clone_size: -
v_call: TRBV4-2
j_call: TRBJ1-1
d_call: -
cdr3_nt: TGTGCCAGCAGCCAACGGGCGGAAAAACGGGAAGAAGCTTTCTTT
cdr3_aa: CASSQRAEKREEAFF

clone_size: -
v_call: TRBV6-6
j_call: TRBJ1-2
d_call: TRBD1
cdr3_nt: TGTGCCAGCAGTACGGGACAGGGGTACTATGGCTACACCTTC
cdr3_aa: CASSTGQGYYGYTF

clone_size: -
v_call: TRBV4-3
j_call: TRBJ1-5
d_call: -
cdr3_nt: TGCGCCAGCAGCCAAGATAGAATACAAGCGGGTCAGCCCCAGCATTTT
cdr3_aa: CASSQDRIQAGQPQHF

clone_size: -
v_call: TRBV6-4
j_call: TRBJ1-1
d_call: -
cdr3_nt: TGTGCCAGCGCCTCAACCCTCCAAGCTGAAGCTTTCTTT
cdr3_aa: CASASTLQAEAFF

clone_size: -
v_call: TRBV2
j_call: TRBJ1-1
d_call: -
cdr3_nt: TGTGCCAGCAGTGTAGGGGGAGGTGGGAACACTGAAGCTTTCTTT
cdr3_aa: CASSVGGGGNTEAFF

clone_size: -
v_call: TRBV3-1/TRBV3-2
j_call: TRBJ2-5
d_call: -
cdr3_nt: TGTGCCAGCAGCACTCGGACAGTCCAAGAGACCCAGTACTTC
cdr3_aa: CASSTRTVQETQYF

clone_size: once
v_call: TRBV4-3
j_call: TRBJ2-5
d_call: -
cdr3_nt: TGCGCCAGCAGCCAAGACCCCATCTTCCCGGGGGAGACCCAGTACTTC
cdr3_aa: CASSQDPIFPGETQYF

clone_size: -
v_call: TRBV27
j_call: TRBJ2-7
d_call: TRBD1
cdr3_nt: TGTGCCAGCAGTGCCGACAGGGGACCCTACGAGCAGTACTTC
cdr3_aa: CASSADRGPYEQYF

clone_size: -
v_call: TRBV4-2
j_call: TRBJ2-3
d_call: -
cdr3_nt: TGTGCCAGCAGCCAGGGGGGGCTAGCGGTAGATACGCAGTATTTT
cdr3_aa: CASSQGGLAVDTQYF

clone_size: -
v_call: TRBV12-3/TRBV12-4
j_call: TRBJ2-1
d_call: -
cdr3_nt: TGTGCCAGCGGGGGGACAACCTACAATGAGCAGTTCTTC
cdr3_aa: CASGGTTYNEQFF

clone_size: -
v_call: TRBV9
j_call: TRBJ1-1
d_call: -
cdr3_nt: TGTGCCAGCAGCGCGGGACACCGGAACACTGAAGCTTTCTTT
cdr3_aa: CASSAGHRNTEAFF

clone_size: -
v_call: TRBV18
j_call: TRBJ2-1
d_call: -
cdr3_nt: TGTGCCAGCTCACCAACCAGCAATGGAGTATTCAATGAGCAGTTCTTC
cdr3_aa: CASSPTSNGVFNEQFF

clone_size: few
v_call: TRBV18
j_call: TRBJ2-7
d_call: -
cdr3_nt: TGTGCCAGCTCACCAGAGGGAGTGGGCTCCTACGAGCAGTACTTC
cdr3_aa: CASSPEGVGSYEQYF

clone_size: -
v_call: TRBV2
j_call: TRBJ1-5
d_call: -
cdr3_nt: TGTGCCAGCAGTTCCGGACCTGCATATAGCAATCAGCCCCAGCATTTT
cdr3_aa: CASSSGPAYSNQPQHF

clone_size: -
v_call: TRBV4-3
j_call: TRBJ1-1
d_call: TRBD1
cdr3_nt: TGCGCCAGCAGCCAAGAATTCGGACAGGGGAGGACTGAAGCTTTCTTT
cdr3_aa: CASSQEFGQGRTEAFF

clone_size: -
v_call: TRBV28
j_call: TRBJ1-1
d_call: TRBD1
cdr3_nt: TGTGCCAGCAGTTCTTCACAGGGGTACACTGAAGCTTTCTTT
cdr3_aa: CASSSSQGYTEAFF

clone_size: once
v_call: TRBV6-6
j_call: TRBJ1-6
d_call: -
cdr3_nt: TGTGCCAGCAGTCAAGAGGGCTATAATTCACCCCTCCACTTT
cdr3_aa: CASSQEGYNSPLHF

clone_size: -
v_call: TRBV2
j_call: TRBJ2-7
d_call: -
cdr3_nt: TGTGCCAGCAGTGACTACGAGCAGTACTTC
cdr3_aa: CASSDYEQYF

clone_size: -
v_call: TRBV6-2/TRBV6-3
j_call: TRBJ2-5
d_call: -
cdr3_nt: TGTGCCAGCAGTCCGACTACCCCCAGAGAGACCCAGTACTTC
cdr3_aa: CASSPTTPRETQYF

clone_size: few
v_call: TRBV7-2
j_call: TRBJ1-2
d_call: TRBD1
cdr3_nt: TGTGCCAGCAGCTTAGACAACAGGGGGAACTATGGCTACACCTTC
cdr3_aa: CASSLDNRGNYGYTF

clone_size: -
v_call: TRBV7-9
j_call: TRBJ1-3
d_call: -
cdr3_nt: TGTGCCAGCAGCTCCCCTGGAAACACCATATATTTT
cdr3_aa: CASSSPGNTIYF

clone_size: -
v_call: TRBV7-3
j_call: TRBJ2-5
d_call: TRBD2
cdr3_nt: TGTGCCAGCAGCTCACTAGCGGGAGTAGAGACCCAGTACTTC
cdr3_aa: CASSSLAGVETQYF

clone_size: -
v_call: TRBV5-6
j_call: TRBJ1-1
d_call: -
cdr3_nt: TGTGCCAGCAGCTCCTGGGGGTTAGGCCTACCGAACACTGAAGCTTTCTTT
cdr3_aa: CASSSWGLGLPNTEAFF

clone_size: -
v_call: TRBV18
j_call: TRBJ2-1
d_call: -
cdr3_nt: TGTGCCAGCTCACCCCCCCGGGACTCGAGCTCCTACAATGAGCAGTTCTTC
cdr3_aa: CASSPPRDSSSYNEQFF

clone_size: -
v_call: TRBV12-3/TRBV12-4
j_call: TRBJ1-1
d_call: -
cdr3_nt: TGTGCCAGCAGTTTAGGAGAGGGATCTGAAGCTTTCTTT
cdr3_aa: CASSLGEGSEAFF

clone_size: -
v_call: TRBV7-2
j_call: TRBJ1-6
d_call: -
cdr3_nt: TGTGCCAGCAGCTTAGTTTTCAGGGGTGATTCACCCCTCCACTTT
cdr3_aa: CASSLVFRGDSPLHF

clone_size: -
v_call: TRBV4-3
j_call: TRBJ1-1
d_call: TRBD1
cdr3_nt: TGCGCCAACGGGGACAGGGGGGGCACTGAAGCTTTCTTT
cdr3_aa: CANGDRGGTEAFF

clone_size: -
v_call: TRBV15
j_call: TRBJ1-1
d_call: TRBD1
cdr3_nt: TGTGCCACCAGCACTCTTGGACAGGCGGAAGCTTTCTTT
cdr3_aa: CATSTLGQAEAFF

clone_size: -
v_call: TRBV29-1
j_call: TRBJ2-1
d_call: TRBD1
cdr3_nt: TGCAGCGTGGACAGGGGTAACTTAAGGAATGAGCAGTTCTTC
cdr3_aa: CSVDRGNLRNEQFF

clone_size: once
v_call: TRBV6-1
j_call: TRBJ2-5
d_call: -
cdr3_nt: TGTGCCAGCAGTGATATGGCAGGGGAGGAGACCCAGTACTTC
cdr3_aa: CASSDMAGEETQYF

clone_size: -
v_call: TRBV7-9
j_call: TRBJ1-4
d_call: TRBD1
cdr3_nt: TGTGCCAGCAGCCCGGACAGGACGAATGAAAAACTGTTTTTT
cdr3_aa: CASSPDRTNEKLFF

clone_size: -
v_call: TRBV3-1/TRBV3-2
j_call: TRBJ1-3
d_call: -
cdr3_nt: TGTGCCAGCAGCGATGCCCGAAACACCATATATTTT
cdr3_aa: CASSDARNTIYF

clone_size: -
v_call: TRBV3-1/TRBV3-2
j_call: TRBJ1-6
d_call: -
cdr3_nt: TGTGCCAGCAGCCAAGTCCGAAACCTGAATTCACCCCTCCACTTT
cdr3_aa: CASSQVRNLNSPLHF

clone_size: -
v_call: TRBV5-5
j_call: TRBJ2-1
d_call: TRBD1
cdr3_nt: TGTGCCAGCAGCTATGACAGGGGATCCTACAATGAGCAGTTCTTC
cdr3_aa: CASSYDRGSYNEQFF

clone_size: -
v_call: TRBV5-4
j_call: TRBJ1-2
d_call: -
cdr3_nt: TGTGCCAGCAGCTTGCACACTGGCTACACCTTC
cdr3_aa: CASSLHTGYTF

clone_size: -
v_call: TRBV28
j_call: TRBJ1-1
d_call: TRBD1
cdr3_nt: TGTGCCAGCAGTTTTGAAGGGGGCGTCACTGAAGCTTTCTTT
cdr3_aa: CASSFEGGVTEAFF

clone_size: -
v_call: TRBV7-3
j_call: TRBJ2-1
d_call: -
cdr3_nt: TGTGCCAGCAGCTTCGCGACAGACAATGAGCAGTTCTTC
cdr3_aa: CASSFATDNEQFF

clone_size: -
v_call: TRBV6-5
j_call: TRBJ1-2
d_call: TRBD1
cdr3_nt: TGTGCCAGCAGTTACGGGGACAGGGACGACTACACCTTC
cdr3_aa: CASSYGDRDDYTF

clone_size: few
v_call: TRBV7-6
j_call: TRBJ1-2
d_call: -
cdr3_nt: TGTGCCAGCAGCCTTGGAACCAACTATGGCTACACCTTC
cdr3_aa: CASSLGTNYGYTF

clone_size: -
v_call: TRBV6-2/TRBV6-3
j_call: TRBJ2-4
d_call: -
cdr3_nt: TGTGCCAGCAGTTACTCCATAGAAGGAGGGTTAGGCAAAAACATTCAGTACTTC
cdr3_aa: CASSYSIEGGLGKNIQYF

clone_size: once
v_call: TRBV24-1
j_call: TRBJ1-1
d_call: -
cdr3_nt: TGTGCCACCAAAGGGGACGTAAACACTGAAGCTTTCTTT
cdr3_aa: CATKGDVNTEAFF

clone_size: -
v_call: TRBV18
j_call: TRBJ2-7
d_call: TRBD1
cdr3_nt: TGTGCCAGCTCACCCGGGGGACAGGCCAAATACGAGCAGTACTTC
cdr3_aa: CASSPGGQAKYEQYF

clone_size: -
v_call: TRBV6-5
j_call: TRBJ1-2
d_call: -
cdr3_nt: TGTGCCACCGCAAGAGCTAACTATGGCTACACCTTC
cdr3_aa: CATARANYGYTF

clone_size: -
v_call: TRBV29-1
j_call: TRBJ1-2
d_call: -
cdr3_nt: TGCAGCGTTGAAATGGGGCGGCGGGATGGCTACACCTTC
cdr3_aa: CSVEMGRRDGYTF

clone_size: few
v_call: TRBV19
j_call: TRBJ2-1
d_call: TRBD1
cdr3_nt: TGTGCCAGTGGGGACAGGGATGGTGGTTACAATGAGCAGTTCTTC
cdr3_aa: CASGDRDGGYNEQFF

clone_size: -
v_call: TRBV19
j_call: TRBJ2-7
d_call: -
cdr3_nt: TGTGCCAGTAGTAACCTTTACGAGCAGTACTTC
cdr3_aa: CASSNLYEQYF

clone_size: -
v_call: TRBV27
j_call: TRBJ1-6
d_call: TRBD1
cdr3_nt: TGTGCCAGCAGTTCCGGACAGGGGTGGAATTCACCCCTCCACTTT
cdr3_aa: CASSSGQGWNSPLHF

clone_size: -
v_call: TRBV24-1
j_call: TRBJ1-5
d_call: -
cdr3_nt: TGTGCCACCAGTGACGCGGACCCGGGTCGGTCCCAGCATTTT
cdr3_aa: CATSDADPGRSQHF

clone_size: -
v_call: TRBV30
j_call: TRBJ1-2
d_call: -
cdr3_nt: TGTGCCTGGATTAAACAGGGCGTGGATTCCTATGGCTACACCTTC
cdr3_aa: CAWIKQGVDSYGYTF

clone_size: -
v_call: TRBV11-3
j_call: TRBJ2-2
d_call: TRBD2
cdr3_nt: TGTGCCAGCAGCTTAATTAGGCGGGGGACCGGGGAGCTGTTTTTT
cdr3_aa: CASSLIRRGTGELFF

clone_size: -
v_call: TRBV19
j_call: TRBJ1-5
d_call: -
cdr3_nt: TGTGCCAGTAGTAACAGCCCCAATCAGCCCCAGCATTTT
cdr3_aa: CASSNSPNQPQHF

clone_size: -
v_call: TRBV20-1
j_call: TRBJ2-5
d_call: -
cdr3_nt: TGCAGCCCGGGGGGCCGGGAGACCCAGTACTTC
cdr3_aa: CSPGGRETQYF